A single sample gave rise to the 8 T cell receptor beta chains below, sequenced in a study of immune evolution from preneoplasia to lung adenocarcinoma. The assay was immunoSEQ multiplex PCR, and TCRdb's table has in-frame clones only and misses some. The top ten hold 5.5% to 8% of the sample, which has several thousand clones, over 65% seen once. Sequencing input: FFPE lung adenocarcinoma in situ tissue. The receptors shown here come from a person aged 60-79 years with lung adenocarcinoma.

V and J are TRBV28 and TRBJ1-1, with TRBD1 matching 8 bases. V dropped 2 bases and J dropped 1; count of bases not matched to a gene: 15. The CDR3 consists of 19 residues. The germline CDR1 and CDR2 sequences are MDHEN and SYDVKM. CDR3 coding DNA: TGTGCCAGCAGTTTAACGCGCTACCGGACAGGGAGGAGGAACACTGAAGCTTTCTTT. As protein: CASSLTRYRTGRRNTEAFF.

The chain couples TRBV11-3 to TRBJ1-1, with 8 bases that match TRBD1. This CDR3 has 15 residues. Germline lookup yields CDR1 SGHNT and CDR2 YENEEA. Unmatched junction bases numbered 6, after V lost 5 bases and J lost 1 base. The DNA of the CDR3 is TGTGCCAGCAGCGCACAGGGGGGACCGAACACTGAAGCTTTCTTT. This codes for CASSAQGGPNTEAFF. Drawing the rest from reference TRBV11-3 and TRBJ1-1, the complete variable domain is EAGVVQSPRYKIIEKKQPVAFWCNPISGHNTLYWYLQNLGQGPELLIRYENEEAVDDSQLPKDRFSAERLKGVDSTLKIQPAELGDSAVYLCASSAQGGPNTEAFFGQGTRLTVV.

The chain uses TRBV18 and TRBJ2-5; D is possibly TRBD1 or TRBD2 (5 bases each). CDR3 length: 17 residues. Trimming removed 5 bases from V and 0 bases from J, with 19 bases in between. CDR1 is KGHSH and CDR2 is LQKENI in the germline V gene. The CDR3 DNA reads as TGTGCCAGCTCAGCCCGCCGGGACGGTGGTTACCAAGAGACCCAGTACTTC. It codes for CASSARRDGGYQETQYF.

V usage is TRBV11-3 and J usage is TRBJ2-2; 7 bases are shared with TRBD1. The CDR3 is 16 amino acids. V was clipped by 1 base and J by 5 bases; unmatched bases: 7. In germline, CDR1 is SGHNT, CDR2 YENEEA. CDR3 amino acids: CASSLGGTAVTGELFF. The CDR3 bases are TGTGCCAGCAGCTTAGGTGGGACAGCCGTTACCGGGGAGCTGTTTTTT.

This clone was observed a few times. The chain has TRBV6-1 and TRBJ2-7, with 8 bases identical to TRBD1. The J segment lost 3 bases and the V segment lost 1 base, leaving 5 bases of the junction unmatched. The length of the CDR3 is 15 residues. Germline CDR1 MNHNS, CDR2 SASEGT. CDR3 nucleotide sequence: TGTGCCAGCAGTGAAGTGGACAGGGAGTTCTACGAGCAGTACTTC. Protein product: CASSEVDREFYEQYF.

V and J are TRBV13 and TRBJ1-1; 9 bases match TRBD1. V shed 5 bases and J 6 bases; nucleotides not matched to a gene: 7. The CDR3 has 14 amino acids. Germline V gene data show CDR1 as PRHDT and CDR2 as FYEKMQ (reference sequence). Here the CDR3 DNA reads TGTGCCAGCAGCAGGGGGACAGGGAGGTCTGAAGCTTTCTTT. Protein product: CASSRGTGRSEAFF.

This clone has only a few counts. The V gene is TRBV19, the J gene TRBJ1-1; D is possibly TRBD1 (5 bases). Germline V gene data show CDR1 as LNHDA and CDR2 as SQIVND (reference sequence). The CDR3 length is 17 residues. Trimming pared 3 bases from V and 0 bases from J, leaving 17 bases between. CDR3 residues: CASSMFIDTGLNTEAFF. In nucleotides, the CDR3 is TGTGCCAGTAGTATGTTCATCGATACAGGCCTGAACACTGAAGCTTTCTTT.

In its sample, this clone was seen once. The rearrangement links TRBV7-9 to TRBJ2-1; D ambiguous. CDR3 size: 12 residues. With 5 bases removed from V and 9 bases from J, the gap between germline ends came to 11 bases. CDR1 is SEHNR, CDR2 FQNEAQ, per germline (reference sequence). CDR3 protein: CASSPQLVEQFF. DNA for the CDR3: TGTGCCAGCAGCCCCCAGTTGGTTGAGCAGTTCTTC.